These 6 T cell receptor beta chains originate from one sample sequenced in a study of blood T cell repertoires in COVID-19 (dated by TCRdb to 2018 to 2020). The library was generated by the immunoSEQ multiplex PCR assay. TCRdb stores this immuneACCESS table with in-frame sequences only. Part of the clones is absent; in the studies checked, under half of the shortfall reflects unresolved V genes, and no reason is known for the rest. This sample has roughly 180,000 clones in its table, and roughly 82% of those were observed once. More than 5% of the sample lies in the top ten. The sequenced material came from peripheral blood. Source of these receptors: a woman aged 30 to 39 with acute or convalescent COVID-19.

In DNA form, the CDR3 reads TGTGCCAGCAGCTCCAGTGGACAGGAAAAACTGTTTTTT. It encodes CASSSSGQEKLFF. The chain is built from TRBV5-6 and TRBJ1-4; tentative D call: TRBD1 (6 bases). CDR3 size: 13 residues. Deletions cut 3 bases from V and 8 bases from J, with 11 bases between. CDR1 and CDR2 from the germline V gene are SGHDT and YYEEEE.

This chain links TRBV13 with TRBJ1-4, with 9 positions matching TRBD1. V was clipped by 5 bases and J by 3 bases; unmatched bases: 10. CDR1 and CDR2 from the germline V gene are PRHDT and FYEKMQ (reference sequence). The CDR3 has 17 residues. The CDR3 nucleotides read TGTGCCAGCAGCGAAAAGGGGACAGGGTTCGCTAATGAAAAACTGTTTTTT. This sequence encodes CASSEKGTGFANEKLFF.

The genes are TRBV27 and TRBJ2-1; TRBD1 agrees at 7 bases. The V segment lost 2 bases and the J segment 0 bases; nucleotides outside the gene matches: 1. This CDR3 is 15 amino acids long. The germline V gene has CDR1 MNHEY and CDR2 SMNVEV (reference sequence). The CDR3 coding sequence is TGTGCCAGCAGTTTACGGGACAGCTCCTACAATGAGCAGTTCTTC. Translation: CASSLRDSSYNEQFF.

The CDR3 region has the DNA TGTGCCAGCAGCTTCAGGGTGTGGGGCTACACCTTC. Amino acids: CASSFRVWGYTF. The chain is built from TRBV5-8 and TRBJ1-2, with D perhaps TRBD1 (5 bases). The CDR3 is 12 amino acids. Germline CDR1 and CDR2: SGHTS and YDEGEE. Trimming left V 2 bases short and J 8 bases short, with 10 bases between.

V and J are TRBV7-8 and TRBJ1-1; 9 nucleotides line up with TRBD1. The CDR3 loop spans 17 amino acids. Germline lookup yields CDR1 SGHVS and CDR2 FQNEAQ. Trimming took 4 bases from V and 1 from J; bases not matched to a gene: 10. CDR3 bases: TGTGCCAGCAGCTGGGGACAGGGATTGAGCGGGAACACTGAAGCTTTCTTT. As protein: CASSWGQGLSGNTEAFF.

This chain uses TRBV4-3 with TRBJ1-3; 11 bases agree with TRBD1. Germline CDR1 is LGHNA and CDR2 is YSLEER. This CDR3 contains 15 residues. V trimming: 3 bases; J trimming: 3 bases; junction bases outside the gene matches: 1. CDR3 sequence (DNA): TGCGCCAGCAGCCAGGGGACAGGGGGTGGAAACACCATATATTTT. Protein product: CASSQGTGGGNTIYF.